Shown below are 13 T cell receptor beta chains from a single sample sequenced in a study of control samples from healthy donors and cancer patients. Profiled with immunoSEQ multiplex PCR; TCRdb holds only in-frame clones, not every one. There are 150,000 to 200,000 clones in the sample; more than 80% occur only once, and roughly 1.5% lies in the top ten. The material sequenced was blood. These receptors were obtained from a man younger than 40 in good health.

The rearrangement joins TRBV12-3 or TRBV12-4 to TRBJ2-1; TRBD2 matches 7 bases. V lost 6 bases and J lost 14; bases outside the gene matches: 13. This CDR3 contains 13 residues. DNA of the CDR3: TGTGCCAGCAGGGAGAGCGGGACTGGCACGGAGTTCTTC. Translating it yields CASRESGTGTEFF.

This clone was detected once. V usage is TRBV10-3 and J usage is TRBJ1-1; TRBD1 agrees at 9 bases. Losses at the gene ends were 3 bases for V and 4 bases for J; bases not matched to a gene: 6. The CDR3 extends over 15 amino acids. CDR1 ENHRY and CDR2 SYGVKD come from the germline V gene. Here the CDR3 reads CAISEAGTGSTEAFF. CDR3 sequence (DNA): TGTGCCATCAGTGAAGCCGGGACAGGGAGCACTGAAGCTTTCTTT.

The rearrangement uses TRBV7-8 and TRBJ2-1; D gene uncertain. Germline CDR1 is SGHVS and CDR2 is FQNEAQ. V was pared by 8 bases and J by 6 bases, with 11 bases between. This CDR3 contains 12 residues. Here the CDR3 reads CASSPNSNEQFF. The DNA of the CDR3 is TGTGCCAGCTCCCCCAACTCCAATGAGCAGTTCTTC.

The chain recombines TRBV7-2 with TRBJ1-4, with a tentative D call TRBD1 (5 bases). The CDR3 contains 13 residues. Germline V gene sequence: CDR1 SGHTA, CDR2 FQGNSA. V was trimmed by 2 bases and J by 8 bases, leaving 9 bases between them. CDR3 amino acids: CASSLMRGEKLFF. The DNA for the CDR3 is TGTGCCAGCAGCTTAATGAGGGGCGAAAAACTGTTTTTT. Looking up the rest from reference TRBV7-2 and TRBJ1-4 gives the full variable domain: GAGVSQSPSNKVTEKGKDVELRCDPISGHTALYWYRQSLGQGLEFLIYFQGNSAPDKSGLPSDRFSAERTGGSVSTLTIQRTQQEDSAVYLCASSLMRGEKLFFGSGTQLSVL.

The chain uses TRBV5-1 and TRBJ2-1; 7 bases align to TRBD1. The CDR3 has 12 residues. Trimming at V came to 0 bases and at J to 10 bases, leaving 1 base not matched to a gene. Germline assignment: CDR1 SGHRS and CDR2 YFSETQ. Here the CDR3 DNA reads TGCGCCAGCAGCTTGGAAGGGGGCGAGCAGTTCTTC. It codes for CASSLEGGEQFF.

This chain uses TRBV9 with TRBJ2-2, with D unclear. CDR3 size: 13 residues. The germline CDR1 and CDR2 sequences are SGDLS and YYNGEE. V lost 0 bases and J 5 bases, leaving 5 bases between the germline ends. The CDR3 sequence: CASSVEVTGELFF. The CDR3 coding sequence is TGTGCCAGCAGCGTAGAAGTAACCGGGGAGCTGTTTTTT.

This sequence joins TRBV6-5 and TRBJ2-1; the D is unclear. The CDR3 is made up of 14 amino acids. Trimming left V 10 bases short and J 3 bases short, with 16 bases between. CDR1 and CDR2 from the germline V gene are MNHEY and SVGAGI. The DNA for the CDR3 is TGTGCCACACGGCGCCCGGAAGGCTACAATGAGCAGTTCTTC. Translated: CATRRPEGYNEQFF.

This chain links TRBV20-1 with TRBJ2-1, with TRBD1 matching over 9 bases. The CDR3 extends over 16 amino acids. V dropped 3 bases and J dropped 3; count of bases not matched to a gene: 9. Germline V gene sequence: CDR1 DFQATT, CDR2 SNEGSKA (reference sequence). The CDR3 loop reads CSASRFGTGNYNEQFF. CDR3 sequence (DNA): TGCAGTGCTAGTCGATTCGGGACAGGGAACTACAATGAGCAGTTCTTC.

This sequence joins TRBV11-2 and TRBJ2-1; 12 bases match TRBD2. Germline CDR1 and CDR2: SGHAT and FQNNGV. The CDR3 is 15 amino acids. V shed 3 bases and J 5 bases; nucleotides not matched to a gene: 2. The DNA for the CDR3 is TGTGCCAGCAGCTTCCTAGCGGGGGGGCACAATGAGCAGTTCTTC. Its translation is CASSFLAGGHNEQFF. The entire variable domain, with the rest obtained from reference TRBV11-2 and TRBJ2-1, is as follows: EAGVAQSPRYKIIEKRQSVAFWCNPISGHATLYWYQQILGQGPKLLIQFQNNGVVDDSQLPKDRFSAERLKGVDSTLKIQPAKLEDSAVYLCASSFLAGGHNEQFFGPGTRLTVL.

V gene TRBV5-1 combines with J gene TRBJ2-7; 10 nucleotides agree with TRBD2. The CDR3 is made up of 16 amino acids. The germline gives CDR1 SGHRS, CDR2 YFSETQ. Trimming took 4 bases from V and 2 from J; bases not matched to a gene: 9. The chain's CDR3 is CASSTPAGGIAYEQYF. For the CDR3, the DNA is TGCGCCAGCAGCACCCCAGCGGGGGGGATTGCCTACGAGCAGTACTTC.

The chain joins TRBV9 to TRBJ2-7, with TRBD2 matching 7 bases. The CDR3 has 15 residues. V shed 4 bases, J shed 3 bases, and the junction held 10 bases outside the gene matches. CDR1 and CDR2 from the germline V gene are SGDLS and YYNGEE. The CDR3 nucleotides read TGTGCCAGCAGCCCCCTAGCGGAAGCTTACTACGAGCAGTACTTC. It is translated as CASSPLAEAYYEQYF.

The V call is TRBV27, the J call TRBJ1-5, with TRBD1 identical over 7 bases. The CDR3 has 14 amino acids. Germline-derived CDR1 and CDR2 are MNHEY and SMNVEV (reference sequence). J gave up 1 base and V 6 bases, and 3 bases lay outside the gene matches. CDR3 sequence: CASRTQGSNQPQHF. Written as DNA, the CDR3 is TGTGCCAGCAGAACACAGGGGAGCAATCAGCCCCAGCATTTT.

The chain employs TRBV28 and TRBJ2-3, with TRBD1 as a possible D gene (5 bases). CDR3 size: 12 residues. The V gene lost 4 bases and the J gene lost 7 bases, with 9 bases spanning the gap. CDR1 and CDR2 from the germline V gene are MDHEN and SYDVKM. Here the CDR3 DNA reads TGTGCCAGCAGTTCGACAGTATATACGCAGTATTTT. This codes for CASSSTVYTQYF.